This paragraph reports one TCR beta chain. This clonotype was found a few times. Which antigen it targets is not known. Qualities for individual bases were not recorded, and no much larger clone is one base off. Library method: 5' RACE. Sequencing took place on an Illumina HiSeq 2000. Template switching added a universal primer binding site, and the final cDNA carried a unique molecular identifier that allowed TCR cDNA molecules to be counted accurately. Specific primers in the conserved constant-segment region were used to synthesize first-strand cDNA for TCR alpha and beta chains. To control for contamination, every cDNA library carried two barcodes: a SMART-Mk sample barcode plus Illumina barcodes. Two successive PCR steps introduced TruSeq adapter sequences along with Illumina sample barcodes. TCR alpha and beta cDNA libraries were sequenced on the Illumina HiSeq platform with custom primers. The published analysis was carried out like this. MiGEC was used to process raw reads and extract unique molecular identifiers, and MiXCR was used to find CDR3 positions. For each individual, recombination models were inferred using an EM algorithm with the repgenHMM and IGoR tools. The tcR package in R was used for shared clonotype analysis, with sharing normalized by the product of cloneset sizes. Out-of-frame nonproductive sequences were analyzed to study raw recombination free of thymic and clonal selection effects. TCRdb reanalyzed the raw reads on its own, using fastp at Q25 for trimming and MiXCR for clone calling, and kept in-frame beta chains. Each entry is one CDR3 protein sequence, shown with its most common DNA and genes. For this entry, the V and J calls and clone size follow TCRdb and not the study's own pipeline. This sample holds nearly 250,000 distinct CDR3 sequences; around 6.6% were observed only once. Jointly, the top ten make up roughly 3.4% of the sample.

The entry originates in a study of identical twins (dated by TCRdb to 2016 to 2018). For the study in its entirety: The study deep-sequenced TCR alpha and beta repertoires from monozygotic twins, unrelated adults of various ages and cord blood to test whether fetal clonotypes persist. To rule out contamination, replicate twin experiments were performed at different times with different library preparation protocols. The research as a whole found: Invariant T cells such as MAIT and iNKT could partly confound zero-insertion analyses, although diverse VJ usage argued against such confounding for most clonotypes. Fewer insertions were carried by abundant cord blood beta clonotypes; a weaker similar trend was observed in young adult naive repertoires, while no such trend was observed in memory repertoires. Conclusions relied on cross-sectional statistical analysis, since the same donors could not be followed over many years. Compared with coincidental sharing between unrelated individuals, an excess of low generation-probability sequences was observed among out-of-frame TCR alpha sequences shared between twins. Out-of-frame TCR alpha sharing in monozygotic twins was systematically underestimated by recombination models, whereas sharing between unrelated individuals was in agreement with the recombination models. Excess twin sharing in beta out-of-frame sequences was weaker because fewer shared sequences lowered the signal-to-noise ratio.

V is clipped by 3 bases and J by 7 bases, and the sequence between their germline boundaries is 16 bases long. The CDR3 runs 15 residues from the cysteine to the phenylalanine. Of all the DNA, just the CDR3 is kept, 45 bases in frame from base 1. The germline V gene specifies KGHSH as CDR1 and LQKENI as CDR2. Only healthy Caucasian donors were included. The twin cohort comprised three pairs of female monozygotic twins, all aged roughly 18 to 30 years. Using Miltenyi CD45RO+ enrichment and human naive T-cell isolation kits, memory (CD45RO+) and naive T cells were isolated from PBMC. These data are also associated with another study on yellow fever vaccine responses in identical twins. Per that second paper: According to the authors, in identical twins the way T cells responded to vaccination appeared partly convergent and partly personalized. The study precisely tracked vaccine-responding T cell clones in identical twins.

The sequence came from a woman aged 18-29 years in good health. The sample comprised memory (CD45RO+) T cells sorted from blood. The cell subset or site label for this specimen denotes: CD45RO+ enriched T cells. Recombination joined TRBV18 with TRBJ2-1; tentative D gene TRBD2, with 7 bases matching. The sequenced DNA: TGTGCCAGCTCACCTCAACAGGGAGGGCGGAATGAGCAGTTCTTC. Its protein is CASSPQQGGRNEQFF.